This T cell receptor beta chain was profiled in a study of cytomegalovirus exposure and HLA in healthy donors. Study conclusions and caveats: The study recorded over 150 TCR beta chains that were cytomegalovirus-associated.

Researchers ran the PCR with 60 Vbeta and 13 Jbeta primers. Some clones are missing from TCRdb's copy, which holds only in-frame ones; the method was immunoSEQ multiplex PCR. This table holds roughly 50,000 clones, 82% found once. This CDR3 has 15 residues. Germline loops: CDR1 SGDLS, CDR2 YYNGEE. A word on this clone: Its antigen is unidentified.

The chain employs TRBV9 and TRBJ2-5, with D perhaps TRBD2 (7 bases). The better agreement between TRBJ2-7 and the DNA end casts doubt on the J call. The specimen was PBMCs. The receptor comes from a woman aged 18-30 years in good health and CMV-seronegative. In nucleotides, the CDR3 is TGTGCCAGCAGCATTCAACAGGGCGGGGGCTACGAGCAGTACTTC. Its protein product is CASSIQQGGGYEQYF.